Detailed here is one TCR beta chain. The germline gene is not matched at one end of the junction; a read error may be the cause. This specimen comes from a study of shared clonotypes between healthy human individuals. Unsorted PBMC samples were amplified in replicate PCRs containing 250 to 350 ng DNA, 30,000 or so T cell genomes. Measured with immunoSEQ multiplex PCR; TCRdb has only the in-frame clones, and not every one. The table has approximately 500,000 clones, approximately 85% seen once. The origin of this receptor is a woman aged 40 to 55 in good health. Some clones in this sample may be carry-over from other donors' samples. Input material: PBMCs.

CDR3 sequence: CASSLPPPADVEDTQYF. The CDR3 bases are TGCGCCAGCAGCCTCCCCCCCCCGGCGGACGTAGAAGATACGCAGTATTTT. The chain carries TRBV7-3 and TRBJ2-3; no reliable D call. The CDR3 length is 17 residues. CDR1 and CDR2 from the germline V gene are SGHTA and FQGTGA.